The rows below give T cell receptor beta chains drawn from one sample of a study of T cells in Graves' hyperthyroidism and ophthalmopathy. TCRdb re-called the multiplex PCR reads with MiXCR, one entry per CDR3 protein. The data hold 350,000 to 450,000 distinct CDR3 sequences, with approximately 18% observed a single time. Sequencing was performed on blood. These receptors were taken from a woman in her 30s with Graves' hyperthyroidism that later progressed to Graves' ophthalmopathy. The CDR3 runs from the conserved cysteine through the conserved F or W. The D gene is left open where the match is weak. Clone size, where shown, is once, few, many, or a class for clones that have expanded.

clone size: many; D gene: TRBD1; V gene: TRBV27; J gene: TRBJ2-1; CDR3 DNA: TGTGCCAGCAGTTCGCCCGGGACAGGGGGTTGGGATGAGCAGTTCTTC; CDR3 protein: CASSSPGTGGWDEQFF
clone size: few; D gene: TRBD1; V gene: TRBV30; J gene: TRBJ1-6; CDR3 DNA: TGTGCCTGGATGAAACGACAGGGGGCATCCTATAATTCACCCCTCCACTTT; CDR3 protein: CAWMKRQGASYNSPLHF
clone size: many; D gene: -; V gene: TRBV20-1; J gene: TRBJ1-2; CDR3 DNA: TGCAGTGCCACGCGAATTGGACACAAAACCTCCTATGGCTACACCTTC; CDR3 protein: CSATRIGHKTSYGYTF
clone size: many; D gene: -; V gene: TRBV7-9; J gene: TRBJ2-7; CDR3 DNA: TGTGCCAGCAGCTTAGCGGGAGAGTCGTACGAGCAGTACTTC; CDR3 protein: CASSLAGESYEQYF
clone size: many; D gene: -; V gene: TRBV5-6; J gene: TRBJ2-7; CDR3 DNA: TGTGCCAGCAGCTTGCTGATCTCCTACGAGCAGTACTTC; CDR3 protein: CASSLLISYEQYF
clone size: many; D gene: -; V gene: TRBV30; J gene: TRBJ1-2; CDR3 DNA: TGTGCCTGGAGCGAAGGGAGGAGGAGTGGCTACACCTTC; CDR3 protein: CAWSEGRRSGYTF
clone size: -; D gene: -; V gene: TRBV18; J gene: TRBJ1-1; CDR3 DNA: TGTGCCAGCTCCCCGCTCGACACGACTGAAGCTTTCTTT; CDR3 protein: CASSPLDTTEAFF
clone size: many; D gene: TRBD2; V gene: TRBV2; J gene: TRBJ2-1; CDR3 DNA: TGTGCCAGCAGTGTAGCGGGACCGCGAAATGAGCAGTTCTTC; CDR3 protein: CASSVAGPRNEQFF
clone size: many; D gene: -; V gene: TRBV20-1; J gene: TRBJ2-1; CDR3 DNA: TGCAGTGCTAGAGACGGCAGATCAAGCTCCTACAATGAGCAGTTCTTC; CDR3 protein: CSARDGRSSSYNEQFF
clone size: many; D gene: TRBD1; V gene: TRBV18; J gene: TRBJ2-3; CDR3 DNA: TGTGCCAGCTCACCAACCGGGACAGGGACTAGCACAGATACGCAGTATTTT; CDR3 protein: CASSPTGTGTSTDTQYF
clone size: -; D gene: -; V gene: TRBV7-8; J gene: TRBJ2-3; CDR3 DNA: TGTGCCAGCAGCCCGGACCCTGCAGATACGCAGTATTTT; CDR3 protein: CASSPDPADTQYF
clone size: many; D gene: -; V gene: TRBV27; J gene: TRBJ2-6; CDR3 DNA: TGTGCCAGCAGTTTTGGGACTTGGGCCAACGTCCTGACTTTC; CDR3 protein: CASSFGTWANVLTF
clone size: -; D gene: -; V gene: TRBV19; J gene: TRBJ2-1; CDR3 DNA: TGTGCCAGTACTCCCAAGGCGTACAATGAGCAGTTCTTC; CDR3 protein: CASTPKAYNEQFF
clone size: few; D gene: TRBD1; V gene: TRBV5-1; J gene: TRBJ1-3; CDR3 DNA: TGCGCCAGCAGCTTGTCCGGGACAGGGTCTGGAAACACCATATATTTT; CDR3 protein: CASSLSGTGSGNTIYF
clone size: many; D gene: TRBD2; V gene: TRBV28; J gene: TRBJ2-3; CDR3 DNA: TGTGCCACCGAGACTGGACTAGCGGGACACACAGATACGCAGTATTTT; CDR3 protein: CATETGLAGHTDTQYF
clone size: many; D gene: TRBD1; V gene: TRBV28; J gene: TRBJ2-7; CDR3 DNA: TGTGCCAGCAGTGGATACGGGGACAGGGCCTACGAGCAGTACTTC; CDR3 protein: CASSGYGDRAYEQYF
clone size: many; D gene: TRBD1; V gene: TRBV12-3/TRBV12-4; J gene: TRBJ1-4; CDR3 DNA: TGTGCCAGCAGTCCCCGGGACAGGCATGAAAAACTGTTTTTT; CDR3 protein: CASSPRDRHEKLFF
clone size: -; D gene: -; V gene: TRBV28; J gene: TRBJ1-1; CDR3 DNA: TGTGCCAGCAGTTTAACGGGGGTTCTGAACACTGAAGCTTTCTTT; CDR3 protein: CASSLTGVLNTEAFF
clone size: many; D gene: TRBD1; V gene: TRBV29-1; J gene: TRBJ2-1; CDR3 DNA: TGCAGCGTTGAAACTGGACAGGGGATGAATGAGCAGTTCTTC; CDR3 protein: CSVETGQGMNEQFF
clone size: many; D gene: TRBD1; V gene: TRBV28; J gene: TRBJ2-5; CDR3 DNA: TGTGCCAGCAGCCCGGACAGGTCCCGCGAGACCCAGTACTTC; CDR3 protein: CASSPDRSRETQYF
clone size: many; D gene: TRBD2; V gene: TRBV20-1; J gene: TRBJ2-1; CDR3 DNA: TGCAGTGCTCATACGTATAGCGGGAGTAATGAGCAGTTCTTC; CDR3 protein: CSAHTYSGSNEQFF
clone size: -; D gene: -; V gene: TRBV10-1; J gene: TRBJ2-1; CDR3 DNA: TGCGCCAGCAGTGGGGCCGACGCCCTGGGGGGTGAGCAGTTCTTC; CDR3 protein: CASSGADALGGEQFF
clone size: few; D gene: TRBD1; V gene: TRBV29-1; J gene: TRBJ1-2; CDR3 DNA: TGCAGCGTTGATGGCGAGACAGGGGACTATGGCTACACCTTC; CDR3 protein: CSVDGETGDYGYTF
clone size: many; D gene: -; V gene: TRBV5-1; J gene: TRBJ2-3; CDR3 DNA: TGCGCCAGCAGCCAAACAGGGAGCACAGATACGCAGTATTTT; CDR3 protein: CASSQTGSTDTQYF
clone size: -; D gene: TRBD2; V gene: TRBV12-3/TRBV12-4; J gene: TRBJ2-3; CDR3 DNA: TGTGCCGTCGGCTGGGTAGCGGGAGGGCGCTCAGATACGCAGTATTTT; CDR3 protein: CAVGWVAGGRSDTQYF
clone size: many; D gene: -; V gene: TRBV15; J gene: TRBJ2-5; CDR3 DNA: TGTGCCACCAGCAGAAAACGGACATCCTTGCAAGAGACCCAGTACTTC; CDR3 protein: CATSRKRTSLQETQYF
clone size: many; D gene: TRBD1; V gene: TRBV11-2; J gene: TRBJ1-6; CDR3 DNA: TGTGCCAGCAGCTTATTCGGTGGGGGGACAGGGGTTGTAGGGAATTCACCCCTCCACTTT; CDR3 protein: CASSLFGGGTGVVGNSPLHF